A selection of T cell receptor beta chains follows, all from one sample in a study of technical replicates of blood from several donors. Measured with immunoSEQ multiplex PCR; TCRdb has only the in-frame clones, and not every one. The sample contains tens of thousands of clones, approximately 94% of which appear only once. The sample consisted of T cells isolated from PBMCs. The source is a human donor in good health. Both conserved end residues are part of each CDR3. D genes are given only for firm matches. Size is omitted from some rows. Given values are once, few, many or a class for expanded clones.

TRBJ2-7,TRBV5-1,TRBD1,NA,CASSLADREFYEQYF,TGCGCCAGCAGCTTGGCGGACAGGGAGTTTTACGAGCAGTACTTC
TRBJ2-4,TRBV28,NA,NA,CASSFLPQARAKNIQYF,TGTGCCAGCAGTTTCCTCCCACAGGCGAGGGCCAAAAACATTCAGTACTTC
TRBJ2-1,TRBV13,TRBD2,NA,CASSSRTSGMLGEQFF,TGTGCCAGCAGCTCTAGGACTAGCGGGATGTTAGGTGAGCAGTTCTTC
TRBJ1-2,TRBV6-1,TRBD1,NA,CASSALGGQGYGYTF,TGTGCCAGCAGTGCCTTAGGGGGACAGGGCTATGGCTACACCTTC
TRBJ1-1,TRBV14,NA,NA,CASSQGGLGQMNTEAFF,TGTGCCAGCAGCCAAGGGGGCCTGGGGCAGATGAACACTGAAGCTTTCTTT
TRBJ1-2,TRBV27,NA,NA,CASSSSGYGYTF,TGTGCCAGCAGTTCCTCCGGCTATGGCTACACCTTC
TRBJ2-1,TRBV5-1,TRBD2,NA,CASSPNSGLAGGNEQFF,TGCGCCAGCAGCCCGAATTCCGGACTAGCGGGAGGCAATGAGCAGTTCTTC
TRBJ1-5,TRBV6-5,NA,NA,CASRGIGGDNQPQHF,TGTGCCAGCAGGGGAATCGGGGGGGACAATCAGCCCCAGCATTTT
TRBJ2-7,TRBV7-9,TRBD2,NA,CASSLSGGTLGYEQYF,TGTGCCAGCAGCTTAAGCGGGGGGACCCTCGGCTACGAGCAGTACTTC
TRBJ2-2,TRBV5-1,NA,NA,CASEGEVVGELFF,TGCGCCAGCGAGGGGGAAGTTGTCGGGGAGCTGTTTTTT
TRBJ2-3,TRBV11-2,NA,NA,CASSSSGDTQYF,TGTGCCAGCAGCTCCTCGGGGGATACGCAGTATTTT
TRBJ2-1,TRBV7-6,TRBD2,NA,CASSLVPRGGVNEQFF,TGTGCCAGCAGCTTAGTCCCACGGGGGGGGGTAAATGAGCAGTTCTTC
TRBJ1-4,TRBV7-9,TRBD1,NA,CASSLGTGKLFF,TGTGCCAGCAGCTTAGGGACAGGAAAACTGTTTTTT
TRBJ2-3,TRBV4-1,TRBD2,NA,CASSQERLASQSTQYF,TGCGCCAGCAGCCAAGAAAGACTAGCGAGCCAAAGTACGCAGTATTTT
TRBJ1-2,TRBV14,TRBD1,NA,CASSLSTGGYTF,TGTGCCAGCAGCCTCTCGACAGGGGGCTACACCTTC
TRBJ2-2,TRBV11-1,TRBD2,NA,CASSPGGTGGNTGELFF,TGTGCCAGCAGCCCGGGAGGAACGGGGGGGAACACCGGGGAGCTGTTTTTT
TRBJ2-1,TRBV28,NA,NA,CASSLGLRGYNEQFF,TGTGCCAGCAGTTTAGGTCTGCGGGGATACAATGAGCAGTTCTTC
TRBJ2-3,TRBV28,NA,NA,CASSSAGSVSDTQYF,TGTGCCAGCAGTTCCGCGGGTTCAGTTTCAGATACGCAGTATTTT
TRBJ1-2,TRBV6-1,NA,NA,CASSEFPGVGYGYTF,TGTGCCAGCAGTGAATTTCCGGGAGTAGGCTATGGCTACACCTTC
TRBJ2-1,TRBV4-2,NA,NA,CASSQDGKVDEQFF,TGTGCCAGCAGCCAAGACGGGAAGGTGGATGAGCAGTTCTTC
TRBJ1-2,TRBV19,NA,NA,CASSPWTALAGYTF,TGTGCCAGTAGTCCGTGGACAGCTTTAGCTGGCTACACCTTC
TRBJ2-3,TRBV28,NA,NA,CASRSGITDTQYF,TGTGCCAGCAGATCAGGGATCACAGATACGCAGTATTTT
TRBJ2-1,TRBV9,NA,NA,CASSVGLSATYNEQFF,TGTGCCAGCAGCGTAGGTCTTAGCGCCACCTACAATGAGCAGTTCTTC
TRBJ2-1,TRBV7-9,TRBD1,NA,CASSPDRVVDNEQFF,TGTGCCAGCAGCCCAGACAGGGTTGTCGACAATGAGCAGTTCTTC
TRBJ1-1,TRBV10-1,NA,NA,CASSVSLGGTEAFF,TGCGCCAGCAGTGTGTCCTTGGGGGGCACTGAAGCTTTCTTT
TRBJ2-3,TRBV7-9,NA,once,CASSFRDTDTQYF,TGTGCCAGCAGCTTCAGGGACACAGATACGCAGTATTTT
TRBJ2-3,TRBV4-1,NA,NA,CASSQGTVDTQYF,TGCGCCAGCAGCCAAGGAACAGTGGATACGCAGTATTTT
TRBJ1-4,TRBV5-1,TRBD1,NA,CASSPDRGWTNEKLFF,TGCGCCAGCAGCCCGGACAGGGGATGGACTAATGAAAAACTGTTTTTT
TRBJ1-1,TRBV6-5,TRBD1,NA,CASSSSLTGKTEAFF,TGTGCCAGCAGTTCCTCACTGACAGGGAAGACTGAAGCTTTCTTT